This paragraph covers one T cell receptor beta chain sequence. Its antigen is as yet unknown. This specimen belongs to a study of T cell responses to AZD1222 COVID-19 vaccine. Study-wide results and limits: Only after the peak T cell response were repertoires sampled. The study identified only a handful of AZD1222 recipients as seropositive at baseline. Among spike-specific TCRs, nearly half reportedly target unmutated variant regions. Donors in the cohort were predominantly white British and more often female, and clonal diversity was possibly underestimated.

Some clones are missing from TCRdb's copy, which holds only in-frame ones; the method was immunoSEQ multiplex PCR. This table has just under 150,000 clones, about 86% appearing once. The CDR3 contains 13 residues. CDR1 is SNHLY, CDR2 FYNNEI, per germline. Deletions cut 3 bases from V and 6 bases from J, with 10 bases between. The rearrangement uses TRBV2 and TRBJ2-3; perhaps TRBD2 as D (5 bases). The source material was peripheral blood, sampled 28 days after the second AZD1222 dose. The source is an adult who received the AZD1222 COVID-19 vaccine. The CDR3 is CASSDSGVDTQYF. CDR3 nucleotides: TGTGCCAGCAGTGATTCCGGGGTTGATACGCAGTATTTT.